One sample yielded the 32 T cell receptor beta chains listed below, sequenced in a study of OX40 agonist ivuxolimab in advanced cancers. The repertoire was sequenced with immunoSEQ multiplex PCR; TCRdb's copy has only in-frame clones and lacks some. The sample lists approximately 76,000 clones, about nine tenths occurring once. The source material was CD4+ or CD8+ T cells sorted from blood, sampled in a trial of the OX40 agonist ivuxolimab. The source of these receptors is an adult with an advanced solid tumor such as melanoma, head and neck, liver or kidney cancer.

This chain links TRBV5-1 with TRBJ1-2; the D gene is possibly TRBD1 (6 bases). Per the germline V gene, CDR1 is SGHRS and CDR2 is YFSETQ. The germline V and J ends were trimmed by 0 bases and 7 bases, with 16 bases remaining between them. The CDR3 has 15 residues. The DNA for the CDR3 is TGCGCCAGCAGCTTGGGCGGGGGGCAACACGGTGGCTACACCTTC. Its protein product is CASSLGGGQHGGYTF.

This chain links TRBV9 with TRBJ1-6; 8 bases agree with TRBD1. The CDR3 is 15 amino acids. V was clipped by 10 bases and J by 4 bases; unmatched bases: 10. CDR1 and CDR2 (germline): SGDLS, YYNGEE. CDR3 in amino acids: CALRTGSYYNSPLHF. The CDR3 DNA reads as TGTGCCCTGCGGACAGGGAGTTATTATAATTCACCCCTCCACTTT. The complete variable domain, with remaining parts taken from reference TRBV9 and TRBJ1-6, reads DSGVTQTPKHLITATGQRVTLRCSPRSGDLSVYWYQQSLDQGLQFLIQYYNGEERAKGNILERFSAQQFPDLHSELNLSSLELGDSALYFCALRTGSYYNSPLHFGNGTRLTVT.

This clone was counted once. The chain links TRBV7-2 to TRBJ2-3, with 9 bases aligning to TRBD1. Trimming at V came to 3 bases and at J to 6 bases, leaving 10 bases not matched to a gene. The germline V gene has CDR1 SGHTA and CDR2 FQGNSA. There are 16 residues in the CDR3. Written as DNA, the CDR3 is TGTGCCAGCAGCTTGATAGGGACAGGGAAGAAGGATACGCAGTATTTT. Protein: CASSLIGTGKKDTQYF.

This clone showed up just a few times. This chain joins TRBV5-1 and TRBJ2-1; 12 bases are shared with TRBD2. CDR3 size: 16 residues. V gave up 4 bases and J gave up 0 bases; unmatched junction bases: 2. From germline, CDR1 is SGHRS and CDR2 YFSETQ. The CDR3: CASSQTSGSSYNEQFF. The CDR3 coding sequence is TGCGCCAGCAGCCAGACTAGCGGGAGCTCCTACAATGAGCAGTTCTTC.

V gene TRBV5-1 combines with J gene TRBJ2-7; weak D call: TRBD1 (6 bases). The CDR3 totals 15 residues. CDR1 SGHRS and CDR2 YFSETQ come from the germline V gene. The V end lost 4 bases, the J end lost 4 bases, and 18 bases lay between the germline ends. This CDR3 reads CASSIAAGVEYEQYF. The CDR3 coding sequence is TGCGCCAGCAGCATCGCAGCAGGGGTAGAATACGAGCAGTACTTC.

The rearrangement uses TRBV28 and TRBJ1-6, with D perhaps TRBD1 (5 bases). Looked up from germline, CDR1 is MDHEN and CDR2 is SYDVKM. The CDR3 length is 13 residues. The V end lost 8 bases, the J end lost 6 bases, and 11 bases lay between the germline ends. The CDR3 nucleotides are TGTGCCAGCGTGGGGGACCCTAATTCACCCCTCCACTTT. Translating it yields CASVGDPNSPLHF.

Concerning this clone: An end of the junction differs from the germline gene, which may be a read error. The CDR3 is CASRVRPNEPQHF. The CDR3, as DNA: TGTGCCAGCCGCGTTCGTCCCAATGAGCCCCAGCATTTT. The gene calls are TRBV10-3 and TRBJ1-5; D not resolved. The CDR3 sequence is 13 residues long. The germline gives CDR1 ENHRY, CDR2 SYGVKD.

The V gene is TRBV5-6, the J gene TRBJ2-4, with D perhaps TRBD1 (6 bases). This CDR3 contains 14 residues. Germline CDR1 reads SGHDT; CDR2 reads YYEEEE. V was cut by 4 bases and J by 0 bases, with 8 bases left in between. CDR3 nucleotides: TGTGCCAGCAGCGCCAGGGGAGCCAAAAACATTCAGTACTTC. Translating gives CASSARGAKNIQYF.

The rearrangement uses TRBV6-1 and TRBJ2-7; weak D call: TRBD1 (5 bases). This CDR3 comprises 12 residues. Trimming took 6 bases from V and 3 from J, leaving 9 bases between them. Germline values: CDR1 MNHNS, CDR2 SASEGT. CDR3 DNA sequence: TGTGCCAGCAGAGCACAGGTCTACGAGCAGTACTTC. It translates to CASRAQVYEQYF.

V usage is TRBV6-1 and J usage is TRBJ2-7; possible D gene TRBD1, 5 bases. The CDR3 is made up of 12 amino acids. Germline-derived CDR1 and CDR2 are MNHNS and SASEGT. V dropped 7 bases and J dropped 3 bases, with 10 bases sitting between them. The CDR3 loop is CASKQGLYEQYF. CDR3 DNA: TGTGCCAGCAAGCAGGGCCTCTACGAGCAGTACTTC.

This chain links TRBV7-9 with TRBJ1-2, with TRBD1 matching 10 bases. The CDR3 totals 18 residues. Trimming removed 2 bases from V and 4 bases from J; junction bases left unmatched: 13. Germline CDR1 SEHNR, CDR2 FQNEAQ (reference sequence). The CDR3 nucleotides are TGTGCCAGCAGCTTAACGACAGGGGGCGTAAGCAGCGGCTATGGCTACACCTTC. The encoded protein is CASSLTTGGVSSGYGYTF.

The CDR3 DNA reads as TGTGCCAGCAGTGAAAGCACTCAGACGGCCTACGAGCAGTACTTC. Amino acids: CASSESTQTAYEQYF. V is TRBV2 and J is TRBJ2-7, with D uncertain. From germline, CDR1 is SNHLY and CDR2 FYNNEI. Between the trimmed V and J ends, which lost 2 bases and 2 bases, there was a span of 13 bases. CDR3 size: 15 residues. Variable domain in full (rest from reference TRBV2 and TRBJ2-7): EPEVTQTPSHQVTQMGQEVILRCVPISNHLYFYWYRQILGQKVEFLVSFYNNEISEKSEIFDDQFSVERPDGSNFTLKIRSTKLEDSAMYFCASSESTQTAYEQYFGPGTRLTVT.

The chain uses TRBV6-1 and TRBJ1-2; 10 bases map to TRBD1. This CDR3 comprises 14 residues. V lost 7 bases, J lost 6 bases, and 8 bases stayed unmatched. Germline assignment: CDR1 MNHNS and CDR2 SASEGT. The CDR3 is CASTPGQGRNGYTF. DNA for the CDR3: TGTGCCAGCACCCCGGGACAGGGGAGAAATGGCTACACCTTC.

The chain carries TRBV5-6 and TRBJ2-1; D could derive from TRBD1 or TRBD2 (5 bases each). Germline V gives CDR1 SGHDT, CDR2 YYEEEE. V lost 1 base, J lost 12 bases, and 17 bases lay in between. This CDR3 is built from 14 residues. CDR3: CASSLLTGDGGQFF. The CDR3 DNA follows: TGTGCCAGCAGCTTGTTAACTGGGGACGGAGGGCAGTTCTTC.

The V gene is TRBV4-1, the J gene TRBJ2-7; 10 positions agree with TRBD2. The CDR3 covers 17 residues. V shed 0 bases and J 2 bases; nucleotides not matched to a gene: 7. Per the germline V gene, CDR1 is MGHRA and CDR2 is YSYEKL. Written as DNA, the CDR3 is TGCGCCAGCAGCCAAGATGCGCTAGCGGGAGTCCCCTACGAGCAGTACTTC. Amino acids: CASSQDALAGVPYEQYF.

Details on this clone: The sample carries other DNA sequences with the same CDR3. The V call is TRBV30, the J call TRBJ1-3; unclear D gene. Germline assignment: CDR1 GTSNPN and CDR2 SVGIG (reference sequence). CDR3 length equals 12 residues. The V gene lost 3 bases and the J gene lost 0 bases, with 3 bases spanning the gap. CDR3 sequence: CAWRVSGNTIYF. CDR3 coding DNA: TGTGCCTGGAGAGTCTCTGGAAACACCATATATTTT.

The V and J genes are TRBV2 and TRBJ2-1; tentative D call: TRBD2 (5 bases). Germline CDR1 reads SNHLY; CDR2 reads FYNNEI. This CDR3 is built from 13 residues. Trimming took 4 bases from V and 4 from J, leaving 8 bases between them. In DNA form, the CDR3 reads TGTGCCAGCAGTGGAACTAGGTACAATGAGCAGTTCTTC. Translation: CASSGTRYNEQFF.

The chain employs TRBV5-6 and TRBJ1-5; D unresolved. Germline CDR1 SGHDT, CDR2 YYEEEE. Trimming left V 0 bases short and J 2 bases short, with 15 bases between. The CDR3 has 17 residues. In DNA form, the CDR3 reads TGTGCCAGCAGCTTGGGGGGTTGGAGTCGCGGCAATCAGCCCCAGCATTTT. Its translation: CASSLGGWSRGNQPQHF.

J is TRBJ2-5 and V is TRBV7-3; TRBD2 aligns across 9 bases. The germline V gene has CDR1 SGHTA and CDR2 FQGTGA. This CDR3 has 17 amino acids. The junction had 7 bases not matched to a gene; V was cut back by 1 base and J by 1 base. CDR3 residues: CASSLMGGGARQETQYF. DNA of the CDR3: TGTGCCAGCAGCTTAATGGGCGGGGGGGCCCGCCAAGAGACCCAGTACTTC. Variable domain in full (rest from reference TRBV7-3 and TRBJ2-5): GAGVSQTPSNKVTEKGKYVELRCDPISGHTALYWYRQSLGQGPEFLIYFQGTGAADDSGLPNDRFFAVRPEGSVSTLKIQRTERGDSAVYLCASSLMGGGARQETQYFGPGTRLLVL.

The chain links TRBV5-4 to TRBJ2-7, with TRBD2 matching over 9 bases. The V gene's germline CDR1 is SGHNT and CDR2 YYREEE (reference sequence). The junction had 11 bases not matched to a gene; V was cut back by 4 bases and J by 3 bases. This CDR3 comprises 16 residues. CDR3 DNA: TGTGCCAGCAGCCCTCAAGTGGGGCGGGAGGGCTACGAGCAGTACTTC. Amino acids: CASSPQVGREGYEQYF.

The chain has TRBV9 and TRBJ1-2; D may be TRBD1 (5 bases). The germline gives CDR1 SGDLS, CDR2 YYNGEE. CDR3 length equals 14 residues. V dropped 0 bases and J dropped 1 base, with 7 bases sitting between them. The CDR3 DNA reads TGTGCCAGCAGCGTAGGAGGGGTTAACTATGGCTACACCTTC. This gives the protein CASSVGGVNYGYTF.

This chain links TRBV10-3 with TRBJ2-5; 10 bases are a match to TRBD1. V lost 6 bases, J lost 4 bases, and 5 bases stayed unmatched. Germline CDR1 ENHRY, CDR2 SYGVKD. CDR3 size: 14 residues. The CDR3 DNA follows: TGTGCCATCAGGCCGGACAGGGGGAGAGAGACCCAGTACTTC. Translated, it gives CAIRPDRGRETQYF.

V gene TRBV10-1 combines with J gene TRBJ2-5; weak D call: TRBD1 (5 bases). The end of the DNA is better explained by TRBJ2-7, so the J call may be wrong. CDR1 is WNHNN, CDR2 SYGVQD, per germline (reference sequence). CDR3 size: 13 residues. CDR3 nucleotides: TGCGCCAGCAGTGATGGACACAAACACGAGCAGTACTTC. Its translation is CASSDGHKHEQYF.

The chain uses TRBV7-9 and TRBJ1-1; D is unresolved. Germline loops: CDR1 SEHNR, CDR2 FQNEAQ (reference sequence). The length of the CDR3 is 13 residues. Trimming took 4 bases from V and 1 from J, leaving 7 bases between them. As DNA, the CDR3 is TGTGCCAGCAGCTCCGGACCGAACACTGAAGCTTTCTTT. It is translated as CASSSGPNTEAFF.

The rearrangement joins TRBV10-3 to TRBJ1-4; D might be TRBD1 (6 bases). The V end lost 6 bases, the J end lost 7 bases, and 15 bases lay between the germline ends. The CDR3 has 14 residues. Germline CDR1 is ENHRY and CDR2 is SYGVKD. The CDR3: CAISAGVGAEKLFF. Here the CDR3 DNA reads TGTGCCATCAGCGCTGGAGTGGGGGCTGAAAAACTGTTTTTT.

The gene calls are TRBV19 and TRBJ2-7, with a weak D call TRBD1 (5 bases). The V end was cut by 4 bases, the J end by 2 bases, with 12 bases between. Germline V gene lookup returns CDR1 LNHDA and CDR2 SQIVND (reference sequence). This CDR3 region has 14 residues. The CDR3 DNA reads TGTGCCAGTAGTACCCGACAGCTAACCTACGAGCAGTACTTC. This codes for CASSTRQLTYEQYF.

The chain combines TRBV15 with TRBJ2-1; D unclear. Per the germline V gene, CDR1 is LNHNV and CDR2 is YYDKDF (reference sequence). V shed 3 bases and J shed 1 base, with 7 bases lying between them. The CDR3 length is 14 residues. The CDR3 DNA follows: TGTGCCACCAGCAGGCTTGGTTCCTACAATGAGCAGTTCTTC. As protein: CATSRLGSYNEQFF.

The CDR3 here is CASKEDRVLTNYGYTF. The CDR3 DNA sequence: TGTGCCAGCAAGGAGGACAGGGTATTAACGAACTATGGCTACACCTTC. The V and J genes are TRBV2 and TRBJ1-2; 8 bases fit TRBD1. This CDR3 comprises 16 residues. With 7 bases clipped from V and 2 bases from J, the junction kept 12 bases outside the gene matches. Germline values: CDR1 SNHLY, CDR2 FYNNEI.

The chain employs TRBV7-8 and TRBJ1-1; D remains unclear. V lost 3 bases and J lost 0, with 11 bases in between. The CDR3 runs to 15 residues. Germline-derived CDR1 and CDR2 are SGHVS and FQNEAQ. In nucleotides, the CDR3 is TGTGCCAGCAGCTTGATGAGGGTCATGAACACTGAAGCTTTCTTT. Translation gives CASSLMRVMNTEAFF.

DNA for the CDR3: TGCGCCAGCAGTGAGTCCGGCGCTGAAATGAAGCAGTTCTTC. Translation gives CASSESGAEMKQFF. The chain is built from TRBV10-1 and TRBJ2-1; D unresolved. Trimming stripped 0 bases from V and 11 bases from J, with 14 bases between. Per the germline V gene, CDR1 is WNHNN and CDR2 is SYGVQD (reference sequence). This CDR3 contains 14 residues.

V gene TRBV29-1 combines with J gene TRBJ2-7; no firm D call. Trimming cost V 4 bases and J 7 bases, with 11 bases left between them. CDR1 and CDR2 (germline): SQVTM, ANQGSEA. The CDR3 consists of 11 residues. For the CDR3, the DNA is TGCAGCGTTGGTGAGCTTAGGGAGCAGTACTTC. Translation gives CSVGELREQYF.

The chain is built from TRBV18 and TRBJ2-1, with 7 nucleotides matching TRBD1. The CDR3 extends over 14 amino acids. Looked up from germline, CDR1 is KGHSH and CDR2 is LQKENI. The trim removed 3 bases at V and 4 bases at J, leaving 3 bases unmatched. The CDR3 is CASSPDRSYNEQFF. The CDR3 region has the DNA TGTGCCAGCTCACCGGACAGGAGTTACAATGAGCAGTTCTTC. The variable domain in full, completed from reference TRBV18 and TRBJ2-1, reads NAGVMQNPRHLVRRRGQEARLRCSPMKGHSHVYWYRQLPEEGLKFMVYLQKENIIDESGMPKERFSAEFPKEGPSILRIQQVVRGDSAAYFCASSPDRSYNEQFFGPGTRLTVL.